Listed below are T cell receptor beta chains from one sample, sequenced in a study of T cell repertoires in cytomegalovirus infection. TCRdb reprocessed the reads via MiXCR and lists one record per CDR3 protein. The sample yields 350,000 to 450,000 distinct CDR3 sequences, around 18% seen once. Material for sequencing was PBMCs. Every receptor here comes from a human donor in good health (CMV status not recorded). Some clones in this sample may be carry-over from other donors' samples. The CDR3 runs from the conserved cysteine through the conserved F or W. A D gene is named only where the DNA matches it firmly. Clone size is shown for a subset of rows, as once, few, many or a class of expanded clone.

d_gene,abundance,v_gene,j_gene,CDR3aa,CDR3nt
-,-,TRBV12-3/TRBV12-4,TRBJ2-3,CASSLALGRNAVTDTQYF,TGTGCCAGCAGTTTAGCCCTAGGACGAAACGCTGTCACAGATACGCAGTATTTT
TRBD1,few,TRBV28,TRBJ1-5,CASSWGAGGYSNQPQHF,TGTGCCAGCAGTTGGGGGGCAGGGGGTTATAGCAATCAGCCCCAGCATTTT
-,few,TRBV20-1,TRBJ2-7,CRAIQAGDEQYF,TGCAGGGCAATTCAGGCTGGCGACGAGCAGTACTTC
-,-,TRBV7-2,TRBJ1-2,CASSFYRQAIYGYTF,TGTGCCAGCAGCTTCTATAGACAGGCGATCTATGGCTACACCTTC
TRBD2,many,TRBV7-8,TRBJ2-5,CASSPPSGGAETQYF,TGTGCCAGCAGCCCGCCTAGCGGGGGGGCTGAGACCCAGTACTTC
TRBD1,many,TRBV7-2,TRBJ2-3,CASSLEGAADTQYF,TGTGCCAGCAGCTTAGAGGGGGCGGCAGATACGCAGTATTTT
-,many,TRBV5-4,TRBJ2-2,CASSPGTNTGELFF,TGTGCCAGCAGTCCCGGGACGAACACCGGGGAGCTGTTTTTT
-,-,TRBV6-2/TRBV6-3,TRBJ2-7,CATEYPAGRAYEQYF,TGTGCCACCGAATACCCGGCAGGACGGGCCTACGAGCAGTACTTC
-,-,TRBV7-6,TRBJ2-2,CASSLVGAATGELFF,TGTGCCAGCAGCTTAGTAGGCGCGGCCACCGGGGAGCTGTTTTTT
-,-,TRBV7-3,TRBJ2-6,CASSWDGSSGANVLTF,TGTGCCAGCAGCTGGGACGGGAGCTCTGGGGCCAACGTCCTGACTTTC
-,-,TRBV9,TRBJ2-1,CASSGDGGRNEQFF,TGTGCCAGCAGCGGGGACGGGGGGCGGAATGAGCAGTTCTTC
-,-,TRBV24-1,TRBJ2-7,CATSDLGRSGTYEQYF,TGTGCCACCAGTGATTTGGGCAGGTCGGGGACCTACGAGCAGTACTTC
-,-,TRBV6-6,TRBJ1-2,CASNGRNGYTF,TGTGCCAGCAATGGGAGAAATGGCTACACCTTC
-,-,TRBV7-9,TRBJ2-2,CASSLSAANTGELFF,TGTGCCAGCAGCCTTTCAGCGGCGAACACCGGGGAGCTGTTTTTT
-,many,TRBV4-3,TRBJ1-3,CASSQAPPSSGNTIYF,TGCGCCAGCAGCCAAGCTCCCCCTAGCTCTGGAAACACCATATATTTT
TRBD1,-,TRBV5-6,TRBJ2-5,CASSPRGTSPFHF,TGTGCCAGCAGCCCCAGGGGGACATCACCTTTTCACTTC
-,-,TRBV20-1,TRBJ2-1,CSAREGAGHNEQFF,TGCAGTGCTAGGGAGGGGGCGGGGCACAATGAGCAGTTCTTC
-,few,TRBV9,TRBJ2-1,CASSVLGGQINEQFF,TGTGCCAGCAGCGTACTAGGGGGTCAGATAAATGAGCAGTTCTTC